One and the same sample provided the 27 T cell receptor beta chains below, sequenced in a study of shared clonotypes between healthy human individuals. Method: immunoSEQ multiplex PCR; TCRdb's copy keeps in-frame clones and lacks some. The sample holds about 2 million clones, roughly 94% seen once. The naive CD8 population came from CD45RO-negative cells selected for CCR7, without terminally differentiated effector memory CD45RA+ cells. Sequencing was done on a sample of naive CD8+ T cells sorted from blood. The source of these receptors is a young man in good health.

The rearrangement links TRBV10-2 to TRBJ1-1, with D unclear. Trimming cost V 6 bases and J 6 bases, with 17 bases left between them. CDR1 and CDR2 (germline): WSHSY, SAAADI. This CDR3 has 14 amino acids. The chain's CDR3 is CASSQAAGFAEAFF. DNA of the CDR3: TGCGCCAGCAGCCAGGCAGCGGGGTTCGCTGAAGCTTTCTTT.

The chain joins TRBV4-2 to TRBJ2-5; D is unclear. Germline loops: CDR1 LGHNA, CDR2 YNFKEQ. The CDR3 totals 16 residues. Trimming stripped 0 bases from V and 1 base from J, with 12 bases between. CDR3: CASSQDWANLQETQYF. CDR3 nucleotides: TGTGCCAGCAGCCAAGATTGGGCTAACCTCCAAGAGACCCAGTACTTC.

As regards this clone: The sample has other DNA sequences that encode this CDR3 too. V is TRBV2 and J is TRBJ2-7; possible D gene TRBD2, 6 bases. V was cut by 4 bases and J by 4 bases, with 14 bases left in between. Germline V gives CDR1 SNHLY, CDR2 FYNNEI. The CDR3 loop spans 14 amino acids. CDR3 bases: TGTGCCAGCAGTGTTGGAGGGGTCTCGTACGAGCAGTACTTC. This gives the protein CASSVGGVSYEQYF.

CDR3 in DNA: TGTGCCAGCAGGCTTGGGTATGCGAACACTGAAGCTTTCTTT. Its translation is CASRLGYANTEAFF. V gene TRBV6-5 combines with J gene TRBJ1-1; D gene uncertain. Per germline, CDR1 MNHEY and CDR2 SVGAGI. This CDR3 is built from 14 residues. Trimming stripped 6 bases from V and 1 base from J, with 12 bases between.

The CDR3 nucleotides read TGTGCCAGCAGCACCACCGGGACTAGAGCGAATGAGCAGTTCTTC. This sequence encodes CASSTTGTRANEQFF. The J gene is TRBJ2-1, the V gene TRBV9, with TRBD2 matching over 8 bases. Germline CDR1 SGDLS, CDR2 YYNGEE. Trimming removed 4 bases from V and 7 bases from J; junction bases left unmatched: 10. CDR3 length equals 15 residues. Full variable domain (missing parts from reference TRBV9 and TRBJ2-1): DSGVTQTPKHLITATGQRVTLRCSPRSGDLSVYWYQQSLDQGLQFLIQYYNGEERAKGNILERFSAQQFPDLHSELNLSSLELGDSALYFCASSTTGTRANEQFFGPGTRLTVL.

V and J are TRBV10-1 and TRBJ2-1; D is ambiguous. Germline assignment: CDR1 WNHNN and CDR2 SYGVQD (reference sequence). The CDR3 length is 15 residues. Trimming took 5 bases from V and 0 from J, leaving 11 bases between them. CDR3 coding DNA: TGCGCCAGCAGTCGAGACACCAGCTCCTACAATGAGCAGTTCTTC. Translated: CASSRDTSSYNEQFF.

As for this clone: Other nucleotide sequences in the sample specify the same CDR3. J is TRBJ2-1 and V is TRBV5-6, with TRBD2 matching 10 bases. This CDR3 is built from 14 residues. CDR1 is SGHDT and CDR2 is YYEEEE in the germline V gene. The junction had 2 bases not matched to a gene; V was cut back by 3 bases and J by 5 bases. In DNA form, the CDR3 reads TGTGCCAGCAGCTCTGGACTAGCGGACAATGAGCAGTTCTTC. Translating gives CASSSGLADNEQFF.

V is TRBV7-9 and J is TRBJ2-1; D is uncertain. Per germline, CDR1 SEHNR and CDR2 FQNEAQ (reference sequence). V was pared by 1 base and J by 15 bases, with 13 bases between. This CDR3 comprises 12 residues. The CDR3 coding sequence is TGTGCCAGCAGCTTAGAACCCTCCGTTTTGTTCTTC. Translating gives CASSLEPSVLFF.

CDR3 sequence reads: CASSFGAFQRDNEQFF. The CDR3 coding sequence is TGTGCCAGCAGCTTCGGGGCTTTTCAGCGCGACAATGAGCAGTTCTTC. The chain carries TRBV11-2 and TRBJ2-1; either TRBD1 or TRBD2 may fit D (5 bases each). Germline loops: CDR1 SGHAT, CDR2 FQNNGV. The CDR3 contains 16 residues. V lost 3 bases to trimming and J lost 5 bases, with 17 bases between them.

This chain links TRBV11-2 with TRBJ1-1; TRBD1 is a possible D gene (6 bases). CDR1 and CDR2 from the germline V gene are SGHAT and FQNNGV. V lost 4 bases and J 3 bases, leaving 12 bases between the germline ends. The CDR3 has 14 residues. The CDR3 sequence: CASSSHRDYTEAFF. The CDR3, as DNA: TGTGCCAGCAGCTCCCACAGGGATTACACTGAAGCTTTCTTT. The whole variable domain, filled in from reference TRBV11-2 and TRBJ1-1, reads EAGVAQSPRYKIIEKRQSVAFWCNPISGHATLYWYQQILGQGPKLLIQFQNNGVVDDSQLPKDRFSAERLKGVDSTLKIQPAKLEDSAVYLCASSSHRDYTEAFFGQGTRLTVV.

V is TRBV4-1 and J is TRBJ1-2, with D perhaps matching TRBD1 (5 bases). V was cut by 8 bases and J by 1 base, with 20 bases left in between. The germline V gene encodes CDR1 MGHRA and CDR2 YSYEKL. The CDR3 is 16 amino acids. In DNA form, the CDR3 reads TGCGCCAGCTCTGACAGCTCAGTAGACCTTAACTATGGCTACACCTTC. Its protein is CASSDSSVDLNYGYTF.

This sequence joins TRBV5-1 and TRBJ2-1; TRBD2 matches 10 bases. The CDR3 contains 17 residues. Trimming removed 0 bases from V and 3 bases from J; junction bases left unmatched: 6. Germline CDR1 is SGHRS and CDR2 is YFSETQ. CDR3 bases: TGCGCCAGCAGCTTGGTTCCAGCGGGAGGGATCTACAATGAGCAGTTCTTC. Amino acid sequence: CASSLVPAGGIYNEQFF.

V is TRBV5-1 and J is TRBJ2-7, with a possible D match to TRBD1 (6 bases). V lost 2 bases and J 5 bases, leaving 11 bases between the germline ends. Germline-derived CDR1 and CDR2 are SGHRS and YFSETQ. CDR3 length: 13 residues. CDR3 DNA sequence: TGCGCCAGCAGCTTTGGGGGCGAAAACGAGCAGTACTTC. This codes for CASSFGGENEQYF.

This clone was detected only a few times. The sample holds other DNA sequences that translate to the same CDR3. This rearrangement joins TRBV2 to TRBJ2-7; 9 nucleotides agree with TRBD1. This CDR3 contains 14 residues. The germline gives CDR1 SNHLY, CDR2 FYNNEI. The junction had 2 bases not matched to a gene; V was cut back by 3 bases and J by 2 bases. The CDR3 DNA is TGTGCCAGCAGTGACAGGGACAGGGCCTACGAGCAGTACTTC. Residues: CASSDRDRAYEQYF. Based on the CDR3 plus reference TRBV2 and TRBJ2-7, the full variable domain is EPEVTQTPSHQVTQMGQEVILRCVPISNHLYFYWYRQILGQKVEFLVSFYNNEISEKSEIFDDQFSVERPDGSNFTLKIRSTKLEDSAMYFCASSDRDRAYEQYFGPGTRLTVT.

This chain joins TRBV7-9 and TRBJ2-1, with 9 bases matching TRBD1. Germline V lookup: CDR1 SEHNR, CDR2 FQNEAQ (reference sequence). V lost 4 bases, J lost 7 bases, and 2 bases stayed unmatched. The CDR3 is 13 amino acids. The CDR3 region is CASSSTGGNEQFF. Written as DNA, the CDR3 is TGTGCCAGCAGCTCGACAGGGGGGAATGAGCAGTTCTTC.

The gene calls are TRBV27 and TRBJ1-5; no clear D gene. CDR1 MNHEY and CDR2 SMNVEV come from the germline V gene (reference sequence). CDR3 size: 14 residues. V lost 5 bases and J lost 3, with 11 bases in between. This CDR3 reads CASSPNGHNQPQHF. Written as DNA, the CDR3 is TGTGCCAGCAGTCCAAACGGCCACAATCAGCCCCAGCATTTT.

The chain employs TRBV30 and TRBJ2-7; D is possibly TRBD2 (5 bases). The V and J ends lost 5 bases and 6 bases respectively, with 20 bases between them. Germline-derived CDR1 and CDR2 are GTSNPN and SVGIG (reference sequence). The CDR3 is 14 amino acids. The CDR3 DNA reads TGTGCCTGGGTGCCTCCGTGGGGTCGGGGCGAGCAGTACTTC. It yields the protein CAWVPPWGRGEQYF.

The chain carries TRBV18 and TRBJ2-7, with 10 nucleotides matching TRBD1. Germline CDR1 KGHSH, CDR2 LQKENI. The CDR3 sequence is 15 residues long. V lost 6 bases, J lost 5 bases, and 10 bases stayed unmatched. CDR3: CASSHRDRGLHEQYF. DNA for the CDR3: TGTGCCAGCTCCCACCGGGACAGGGGTTTGCACGAGCAGTACTTC.

The CDR3 DNA is TGCGCCAGCAGCCAAGGAGGACTGGGGTTTGATGGCTACACCTTC. Residues: CASSQGGLGFDGYTF. This chain joins TRBV4-1 and TRBJ1-2; D ambiguous. From germline, CDR1 is MGHRA and CDR2 YSYEKL. The CDR3 sequence is 15 residues long. Between the trimmed V and J ends, which lost 1 base and 6 bases, there was a span of 15 bases.

The chain uses TRBV11-2 and TRBJ2-7, with D uncertain. Germline CDR1 is SGHAT and CDR2 is FQNNGV. The V gene lost 2 bases and the J gene lost 2 bases, with 16 bases spanning the gap. This CDR3 region has 16 residues. Here the CDR3 DNA reads TGTGCCAGCAGCTTACTAGACTCTAGAGATCCCTACGAGCAGTACTTC. Protein sequence: CASSLLDSRDPYEQYF.

This clone has just one count. The chain carries TRBV14 and TRBJ2-1; D remains unclear. Between the trimmed V and J ends, which lost 4 bases and 9 bases, there was a span of 10 bases. Germline assignment: CDR1 SGHDN and CDR2 FVKESK. This CDR3 contains 12 residues. The DNA of the CDR3 is TGTGCCAGCAGCCCGACCAAGTCTGAGCAGTTCTTC. It encodes CASSPTKSEQFF.

The V call is TRBV11-2, the J call TRBJ2-1; tentatively, D is TRBD1 or TRBD2 (6 bases each). The V end lost 1 base, the J end lost 4 bases, and 14 bases lay between the germline ends. The CDR3 runs to 16 residues. CDR1 is SGHAT, CDR2 FQNNGV, per germline. The CDR3 sequence: CASSLVGGGHYNEQFF. For the CDR3, the DNA is TGTGCCAGCAGCTTAGTGGGGGGCGGGCATTACAATGAGCAGTTCTTC.

The V call is TRBV27, the J call TRBJ2-7; perhaps TRBD2 as D (6 bases). The CDR3 has 15 amino acids. Trimming took 6 bases from V and 3 from J, leaving 18 bases between them. Germline V gene lookup returns CDR1 MNHEY and CDR2 SMNVEV (reference sequence). CDR3 loop: CASSPEGRGLYEQYF. CDR3 nucleotide sequence: TGTGCCAGCAGCCCAGAAGGGCGGGGACTCTACGAGCAGTACTTC.

DNA of the CDR3: TGTGCCAGCAGTTTAGTAGGAGGGTCAGATACGCAGTATTTT. Protein product: CASSLVGGSDTQYF. J is TRBJ2-3 and V is TRBV28; a weak D match, TRBD2 (6 bases). The CDR3 spans 14 residues. Germline values: CDR1 MDHEN, CDR2 SYDVKM. V lost 2 bases, J lost 4 bases, and 10 bases lay in between. The full variable domain, completed using reference TRBV28 and TRBJ2-3, is DVKVTQSSRYLVKRTGEKVFLECVQDMDHENMFWYRQDPGLGLRLIYFSYDVKMKEKGDIPEGYSVSREKKERFSLILESASTNQTSMYLCASSLVGGSDTQYFGPGTRLTVL.

The chain joins TRBV7-6 to TRBJ2-7; 11 bases are a match to TRBD2. The trim removed 5 bases at V and 0 bases at J, leaving 3 bases unmatched. The CDR3 runs to 15 residues. The V gene's germline CDR1 is SGHVS and CDR2 FNYEAQ. The CDR3, as DNA: TGTGCCAGCAGCCTGACTAGCGGGGCCTCCTACGAGCAGTACTTC. Residues: CASSLTSGASYEQYF. The entire variable domain, with the rest obtained from reference TRBV7-6 and TRBJ2-7, is as follows: GAGVSQSPRYKVTKRGQDVALRCDPISGHVSLYWYRQALGQGPEFLTYFNYEAQQDKSGLPNDRFSAERPEGSISTLTIQRTEQRDSAMYRCASSLTSGASYEQYFGPGTRLTVT.

The V gene is TRBV7-6, the J gene TRBJ2-7, with D perhaps assigned TRBD1 or TRBD2 (5 bases each). Germline CDR1 and CDR2: SGHVS and FNYEAQ. This CDR3 has 13 residues. V lost 4 bases, J lost 0 bases, and 7 bases lay in between. The CDR3 loop is CASSWDHSYEQYF. In DNA, the CDR3 is TGTGCCAGCAGCTGGGACCACTCCTACGAGCAGTACTTC.

The J gene is TRBJ2-1, the V gene TRBV2, with D unclear. The germline gives CDR1 SNHLY, CDR2 FYNNEI. The CDR3 runs 10 residues. Trimming cost V 8 bases and J 8 bases, with 7 bases left between them. The CDR3 sequence is CASAEDEQFF. The DNA of the CDR3 is TGTGCCAGCGCGGAAGATGAGCAGTTCTTC.